Sequencing of this T cell receptor beta chain was carried out in a study of early T cells in non-severe SARS-CoV-2 infection. For the study at large: The study sequenced bulk RNA from unsorted whole blood, with chains unpaired. Study-wide results and caveats: Matching against VDJdb likely underestimated virus-specific expansions, favoring anti-spike CD8.

Ten or more counts support this clonotype. Its antigen is as yet unknown. Individual cDNA molecules carried attached unique molecular identifiers. TCRdb passed the 5' RACE reads through MiXCR, listing each CDR3 protein once. The sample records about 94,000 distinct CDR3 sequences, around 13% being singletons. This CDR3 comprises 14 residues. CDR1 and CDR2 (germline): MNHEY, SMNVEV (reference sequence). Germline trimming cut 3 bases from V and 6 bases from J; bases unmatched to any gene: 2. Sequencing was performed on whole blood. This chain connects TRBV27 to TRBJ1-5; 10 nucleotides line up with TRBD1. This TCR derives from an adult who was a healthcare worker with PCR-confirmed SARS-CoV-2 infection or an uninfected control (not recorded which). Written as DNA, the CDR3 is TGTGCCAGCAGTTTGACAGGGGGCCCTCAGCCCCAGCATTTT. Its translation is CASSLTGGPQPQHF.